The 9 T cell receptor beta chains given below trace back to one sample, sequenced in a study of OX40 agonist ivuxolimab in advanced cancers. The data were produced by immunoSEQ multiplex PCR, yet TCRdb's version contains in-frame clones alone and is incomplete. The sample yields more than 10,000 clones, about 75% seen once. This material consisted of CD4+ or CD8+ T cells sorted from blood, taken in a trial of the OX40 agonist ivuxolimab. These receptors came from an adult with an advanced solid tumor such as melanoma, head and neck, liver or kidney cancer.

The V and J genes are TRBV4-1 and TRBJ2-2; perhaps TRBD2 as D (6 bases). The germline gives CDR1 MGHRA, CDR2 YSYEKL. The CDR3 length is 15 residues. V was cut by 4 bases and J by 2 bases, with 11 bases left in between. The CDR3 bases are TGCGCCAGCAGCCTCGGACTAATAAACACCGGGGAGCTGTTTTTT. It specifies CASSLGLINTGELFF.

V gene TRBV4-1 combines with J gene TRBJ1-4; 9 bases fit TRBD1. Germline loops: CDR1 MGHRA, CDR2 YSYEKL. This CDR3 is built from 16 residues. With 4 bases clipped from V and 5 bases from J, the junction kept 8 bases outside the gene matches. The CDR3, as DNA: TGCGCCAGCAGCCGCGGGACCGGGACAGGGAATGAAAAACTGTTTTTT. Its translation: CASSRGTGTGNEKLFF.

V and J are TRBV29-1 and TRBJ2-1; D remains ambiguous. The V and J ends lost 5 bases and 9 bases respectively, with 20 bases between them. The germline V gene encodes CDR1 SQVTM and CDR2 ANQGSEA. The CDR3 runs 14 residues. CDR3 loop: CSVFGQNRQIEQFF. Here the CDR3 DNA reads TGCAGCGTTTTCGGGCAGAATCGACAAATTGAGCAGTTCTTC.

A few counts support this clone. The chain carries TRBV28 and TRBJ2-1; perhaps TRBD2 as D (6 bases). CDR1 is MDHEN, CDR2 SYDVKM, per germline. This CDR3 comprises 12 residues. The V end was cut by 6 bases, the J end by 9 bases, with 12 bases between. The CDR3 DNA reads TGTGCCAGCAGCCGTACTAGCTTTGAGCAGTTCTTC. This gives the protein CASSRTSFEQFF.

V and J are TRBV6-5 and TRBJ1-2; the match to TRBD1 covers 9 bases. The CDR3 runs 14 residues. The V gene end was trimmed by 0 bases and the J gene end by 4 bases; junction bases not matched to a gene: 0. The germline CDR1 and CDR2 sequences are MNHEY and SVGAGI. CDR3 sequence: CASSYSTGGYGYTF. The CDR3 region has the DNA TGTGCCAGCAGTTACTCGACAGGGGGCTATGGCTACACCTTC.

The chain has TRBV7-6 and TRBJ2-1; 12 nucleotides agree with TRBD2. CDR1 and CDR2 (germline): SGHVS, FNYEAQ. The CDR3 length is 16 residues. V shed 8 bases and J 7 bases; nucleotides not matched to a gene: 12. CDR3 nucleotide sequence: TGTGCCAGCGCCCTATTAGGACTAGCGGGAATGAATGAGCAGTTCTTC. The encoded protein is CASALLGLAGMNEQFF.

In its sample, this clone was seen once. V usage is TRBV7-2 and J usage is TRBJ2-7, with 7 bases identical to TRBD2. The CDR3 totals 14 residues. Germline CDR1 reads SGHTA; CDR2 reads FQGNSA. The V segment lost 5 bases and the J segment 2 bases; nucleotides outside the gene matches: 6. The CDR3 DNA reads as TGTGCCAGCAGCCAACCTAGCGGTGCCTACGAGCAGTACTTC. It translates to CASSQPSGAYEQYF. Complete variable domain (other parts from reference TRBV7-2 and TRBJ2-7): GAGVSQSPSNKVTEKGKDVELRCDPISGHTALYWYRQSLGQGLEFLIYFQGNSAPDKSGLPSDRFSAERTGGSVSTLTIQRTQQEDSAVYLCASSQPSGAYEQYFGPGTRLTVT.

The chain uses TRBV9 and TRBJ2-3, with TRBD2 matching 7 bases. The CDR3 has 16 residues. The J segment lost 1 base and the V segment lost 6 bases, leaving 11 bases of the junction unmatched. Germline-derived CDR1 and CDR2 are SGDLS and YYNGEE. The CDR3 nucleotides read TGTGCCAGCAACCCCCCCGGGGAGGGAGGCACAGATACGCAGTATTTT. This codes for CASNPPGEGGTDTQYF.

The V call is TRBV9, the J call TRBJ2-3; tentatively, D is TRBD2 (6 bases). This CDR3 is 15 amino acids long. The V end was cut by 0 bases, the J end by 5 bases, with 13 bases between. Per the germline V gene, CDR1 is SGDLS and CDR2 is YYNGEE. For the CDR3, the DNA is TGTGCCAGCAGCGTAGATGCGGGGCGTATAGATACGCAGTATTTT. Translation gives CASSVDAGRIDTQYF. Looking up the rest from reference TRBV9 and TRBJ2-3 gives the full variable domain: DSGVTQTPKHLITATGQRVTLRCSPRSGDLSVYWYQQSLDQGLQFLIQYYNGEERAKGNILERFSAQQFPDLHSELNLSSLELGDSALYFCASSVDAGRIDTQYFGPGTRLTVL.